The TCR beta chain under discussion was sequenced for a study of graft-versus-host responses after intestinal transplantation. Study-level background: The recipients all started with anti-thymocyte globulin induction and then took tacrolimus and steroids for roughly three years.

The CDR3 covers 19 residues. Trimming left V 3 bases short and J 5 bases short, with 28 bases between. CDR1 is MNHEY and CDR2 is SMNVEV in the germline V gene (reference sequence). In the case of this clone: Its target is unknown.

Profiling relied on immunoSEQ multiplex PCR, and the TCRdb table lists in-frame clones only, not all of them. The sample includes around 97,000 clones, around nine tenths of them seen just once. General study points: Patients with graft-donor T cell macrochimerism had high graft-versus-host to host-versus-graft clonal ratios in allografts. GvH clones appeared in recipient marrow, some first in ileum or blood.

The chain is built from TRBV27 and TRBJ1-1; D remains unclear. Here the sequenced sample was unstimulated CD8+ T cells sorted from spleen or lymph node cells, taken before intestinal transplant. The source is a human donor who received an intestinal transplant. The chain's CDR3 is CASSFLKPDRKHAWTEAFF. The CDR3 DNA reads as TGTGCCAGCAGTTTCCTTAAACCCGATCGGAAGCACGCCTGGACTGAAGCTTTCTTT.